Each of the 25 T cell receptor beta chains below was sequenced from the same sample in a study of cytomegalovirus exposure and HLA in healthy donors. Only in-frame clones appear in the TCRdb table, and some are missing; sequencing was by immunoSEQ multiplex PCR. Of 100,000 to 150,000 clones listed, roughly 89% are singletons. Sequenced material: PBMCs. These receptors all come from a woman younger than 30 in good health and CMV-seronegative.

CDR3: CSAYTLGTHEAFF. CDR3 sequence (DNA): TGCAGCGCCTACACCCTCGGGACACATGAAGCTTTCTTT. The chain recombines TRBV29-1 with TRBJ1-1; tentative D call: TRBD1 (6 bases). Germline CDR1 is SQVTM and CDR2 is ANQGSEA. The CDR3 spans 13 residues. The germline V and J ends were trimmed by 7 bases and 7 bases, with 19 bases remaining between them.

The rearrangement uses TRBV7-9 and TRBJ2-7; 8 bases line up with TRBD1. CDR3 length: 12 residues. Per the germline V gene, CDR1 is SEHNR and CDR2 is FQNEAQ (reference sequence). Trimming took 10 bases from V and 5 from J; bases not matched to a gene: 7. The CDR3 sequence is CATGGQVNEQYF. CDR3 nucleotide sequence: TGTGCCACCGGGGGACAGGTTAACGAGCAGTACTTC. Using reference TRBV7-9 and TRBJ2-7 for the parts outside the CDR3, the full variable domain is DTGVSQNPRHKITKRGQNVTFRCDPISEHNRLYWYRQTLGQGPEFLTYFQNEAQLEKSRLLSDRFSAERPKGSFSTLEIQRTEQGDSAMYLCATGGQVNEQYFGPGTRLTVT.

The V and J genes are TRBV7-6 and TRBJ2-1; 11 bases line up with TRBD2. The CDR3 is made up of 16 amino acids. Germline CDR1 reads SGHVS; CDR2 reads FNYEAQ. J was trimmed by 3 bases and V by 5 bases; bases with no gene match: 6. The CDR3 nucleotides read TGTGCCAGCAGCCGGACTAGCGGGTACTTCTACAATGAGCAGTTCTTC. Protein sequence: CASSRTSGYFYNEQFF.

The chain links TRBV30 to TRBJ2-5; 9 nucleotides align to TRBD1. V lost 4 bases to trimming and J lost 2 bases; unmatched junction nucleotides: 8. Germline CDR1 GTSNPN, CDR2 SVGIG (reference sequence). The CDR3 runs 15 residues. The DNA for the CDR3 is TGTGCCTGGACCAAGACAGGGGGAAAACAAGAGACCCAGTACTTC. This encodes CAWTKTGGKQETQYF.

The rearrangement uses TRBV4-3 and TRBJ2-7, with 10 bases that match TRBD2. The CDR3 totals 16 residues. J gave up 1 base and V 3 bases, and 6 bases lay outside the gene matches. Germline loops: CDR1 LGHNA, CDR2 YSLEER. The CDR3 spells CASSHTLAGESYEQYF. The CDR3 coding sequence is TGCGCCAGCAGCCACACCCTAGCGGGAGAGTCCTACGAGCAGTACTTC.

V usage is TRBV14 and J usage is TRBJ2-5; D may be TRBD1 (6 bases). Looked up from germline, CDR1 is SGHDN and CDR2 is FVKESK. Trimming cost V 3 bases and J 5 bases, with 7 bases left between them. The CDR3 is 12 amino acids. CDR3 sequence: CASSQDSETQYF. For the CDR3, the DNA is TGTGCCAGCAGCCAGGACAGCGAGACCCAGTACTTC.

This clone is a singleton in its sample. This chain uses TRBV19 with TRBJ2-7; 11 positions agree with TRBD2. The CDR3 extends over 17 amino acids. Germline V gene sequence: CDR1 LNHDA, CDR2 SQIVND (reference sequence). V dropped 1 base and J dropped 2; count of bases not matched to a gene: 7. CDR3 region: CASSIGLAGGGTYEQYF. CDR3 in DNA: TGTGCCAGTAGTATAGGTCTAGCGGGAGGAGGGACCTACGAGCAGTACTTC.

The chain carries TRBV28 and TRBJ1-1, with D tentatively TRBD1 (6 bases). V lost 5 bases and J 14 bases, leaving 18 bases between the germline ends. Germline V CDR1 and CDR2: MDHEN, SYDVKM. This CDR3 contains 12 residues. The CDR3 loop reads CASSIRDTLSFF. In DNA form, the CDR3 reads TGTGCCAGCAGTATCCGGGACACCCTATCATTCTTT.

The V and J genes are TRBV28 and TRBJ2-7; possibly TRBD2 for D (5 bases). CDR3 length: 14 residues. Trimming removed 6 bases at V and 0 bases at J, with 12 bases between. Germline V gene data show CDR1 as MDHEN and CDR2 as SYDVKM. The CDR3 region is CASRAGGTSYEQYV. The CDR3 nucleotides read TGTGCCAGCAGGGCGGGCGGAACCTCCTACGAGCAGTACGTC.

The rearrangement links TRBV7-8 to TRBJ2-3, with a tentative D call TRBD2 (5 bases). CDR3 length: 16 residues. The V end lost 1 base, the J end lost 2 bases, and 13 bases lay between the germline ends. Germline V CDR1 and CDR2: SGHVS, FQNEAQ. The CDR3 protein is CASSLGAGGYTDTQYF. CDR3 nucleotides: TGTGCCAGCAGCTTAGGGGCAGGAGGTTACACAGATACGCAGTATTTT.

The CDR3, as DNA: TGTGCCAGCAGCCTGGACAGGGACGGAGGAACCGGGGAGCTGTTTTTT. This translates into CASSLDRDGGTGELFF. The V and J genes are TRBV6-6 and TRBJ2-2, with 8 positions matching TRBD1. Trimming removed 6 bases from V and 5 bases from J; junction bases left unmatched: 11. This CDR3 region has 16 residues. Germline V gene lookup returns CDR1 MNHNY and CDR2 SVGAGI (reference sequence).

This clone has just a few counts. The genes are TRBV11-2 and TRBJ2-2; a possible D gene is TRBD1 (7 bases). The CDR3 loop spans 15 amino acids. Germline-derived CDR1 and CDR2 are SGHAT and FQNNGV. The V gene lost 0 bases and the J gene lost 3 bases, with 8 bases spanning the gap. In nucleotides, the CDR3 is TGTGCCAGCAGCTTAGACAGGGGGGACACCGGGGAGCTGTTTTTT. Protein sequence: CASSLDRGDTGELFF.

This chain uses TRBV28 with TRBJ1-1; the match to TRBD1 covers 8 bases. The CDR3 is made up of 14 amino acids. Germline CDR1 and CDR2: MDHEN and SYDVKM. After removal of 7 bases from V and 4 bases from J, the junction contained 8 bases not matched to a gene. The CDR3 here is CASNVRGRITEAFF. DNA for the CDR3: TGTGCCAGCAACGTCAGGGGGCGCATCACTGAAGCTTTCTTT.

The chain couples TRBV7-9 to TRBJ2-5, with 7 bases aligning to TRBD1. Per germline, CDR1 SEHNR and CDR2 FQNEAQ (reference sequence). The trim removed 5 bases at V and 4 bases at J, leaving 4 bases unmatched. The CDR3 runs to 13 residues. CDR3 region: CASSPRGPETQYF. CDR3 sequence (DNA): TGTGCCAGCAGCCCAAGGGGGCCAGAGACCCAGTACTTC.

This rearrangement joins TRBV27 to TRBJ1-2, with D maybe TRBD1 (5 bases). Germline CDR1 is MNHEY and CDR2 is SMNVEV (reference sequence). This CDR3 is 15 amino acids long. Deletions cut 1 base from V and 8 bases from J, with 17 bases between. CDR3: CASSLFPQGEGGYTF. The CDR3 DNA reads TGTGCCAGCAGTTTATTCCCCCAGGGTGAAGGAGGCTACACCTTC.

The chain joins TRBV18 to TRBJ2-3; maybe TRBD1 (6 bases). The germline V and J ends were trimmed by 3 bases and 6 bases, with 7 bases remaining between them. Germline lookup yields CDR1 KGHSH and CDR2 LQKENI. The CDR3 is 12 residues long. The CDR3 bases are TGTGCCAGCTCACCTAGGGGGGATACGCAGTATTTT. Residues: CASSPRGDTQYF.

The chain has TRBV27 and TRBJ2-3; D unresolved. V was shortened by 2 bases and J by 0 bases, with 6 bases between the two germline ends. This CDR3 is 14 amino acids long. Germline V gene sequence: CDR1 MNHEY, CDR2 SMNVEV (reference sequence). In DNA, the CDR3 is TGTGCCAGCAGTTTAGGGCATAGCACAGATACGCAGTATTTT. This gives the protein CASSLGHSTDTQYF.

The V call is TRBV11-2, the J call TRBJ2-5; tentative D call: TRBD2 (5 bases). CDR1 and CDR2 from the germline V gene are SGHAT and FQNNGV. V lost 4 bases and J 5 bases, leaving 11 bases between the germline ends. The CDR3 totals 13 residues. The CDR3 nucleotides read TGTGCCAGCAGCTCCACATCGGGGGAGACCCAGTACTTC. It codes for CASSSTSGETQYF.

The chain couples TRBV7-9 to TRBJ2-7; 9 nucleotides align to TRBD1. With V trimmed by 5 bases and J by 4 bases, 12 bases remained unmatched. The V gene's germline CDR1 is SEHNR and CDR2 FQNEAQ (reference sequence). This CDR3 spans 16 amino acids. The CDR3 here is CASSPNRGQLKYEQYF. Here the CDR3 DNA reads TGTGCCAGCAGCCCGAACAGGGGGCAGCTGAAGTACGAGCAGTACTTC.

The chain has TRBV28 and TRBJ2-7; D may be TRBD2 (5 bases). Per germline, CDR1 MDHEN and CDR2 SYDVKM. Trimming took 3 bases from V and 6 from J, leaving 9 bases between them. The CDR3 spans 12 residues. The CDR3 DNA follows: TGTGCCAGCAGTTTTATGGAGGCCGAGCAGTACTTC. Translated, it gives CASSFMEAEQYF.

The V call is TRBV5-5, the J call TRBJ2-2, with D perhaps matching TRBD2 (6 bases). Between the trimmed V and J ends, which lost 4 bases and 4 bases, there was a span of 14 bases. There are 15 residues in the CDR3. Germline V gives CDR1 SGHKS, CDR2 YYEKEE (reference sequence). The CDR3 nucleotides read TGTGCCAGCAGCCCACTTGGCGGGGCCACCGGGGAGCTGTTTTTT. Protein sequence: CASSPLGGATGELFF.

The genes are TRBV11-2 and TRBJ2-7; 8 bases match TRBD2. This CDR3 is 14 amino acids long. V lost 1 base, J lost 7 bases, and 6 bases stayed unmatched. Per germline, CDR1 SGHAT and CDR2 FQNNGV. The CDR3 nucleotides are TGTGCCAGCAGCTTAGTCGGGAGGGCCTTGGAGCAGTACTTC. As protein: CASSLVGRALEQYF.

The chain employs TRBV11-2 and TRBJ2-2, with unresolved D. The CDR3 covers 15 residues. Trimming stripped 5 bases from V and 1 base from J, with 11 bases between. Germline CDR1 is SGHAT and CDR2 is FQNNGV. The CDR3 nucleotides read TGTGCCAGCAGCGTAGTGTCAGGGAACACCGGGGAGCTGTTTTTT. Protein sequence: CASSVVSGNTGELFF.

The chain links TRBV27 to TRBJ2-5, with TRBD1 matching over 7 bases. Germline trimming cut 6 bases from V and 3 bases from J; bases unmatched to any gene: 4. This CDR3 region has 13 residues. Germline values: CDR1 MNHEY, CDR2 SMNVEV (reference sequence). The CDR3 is CASSNQGEETQYF. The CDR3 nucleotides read TGTGCCAGCAGCAACCAGGGGGAAGAGACCCAGTACTTC.

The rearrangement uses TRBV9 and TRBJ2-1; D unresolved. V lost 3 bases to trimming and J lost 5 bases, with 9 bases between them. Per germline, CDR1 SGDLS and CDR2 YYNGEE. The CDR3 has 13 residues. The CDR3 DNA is TGTGCCAGCAGCGCCCCCGCAGACAATGAGCAGTTCTTC. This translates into CASSAPADNEQFF.